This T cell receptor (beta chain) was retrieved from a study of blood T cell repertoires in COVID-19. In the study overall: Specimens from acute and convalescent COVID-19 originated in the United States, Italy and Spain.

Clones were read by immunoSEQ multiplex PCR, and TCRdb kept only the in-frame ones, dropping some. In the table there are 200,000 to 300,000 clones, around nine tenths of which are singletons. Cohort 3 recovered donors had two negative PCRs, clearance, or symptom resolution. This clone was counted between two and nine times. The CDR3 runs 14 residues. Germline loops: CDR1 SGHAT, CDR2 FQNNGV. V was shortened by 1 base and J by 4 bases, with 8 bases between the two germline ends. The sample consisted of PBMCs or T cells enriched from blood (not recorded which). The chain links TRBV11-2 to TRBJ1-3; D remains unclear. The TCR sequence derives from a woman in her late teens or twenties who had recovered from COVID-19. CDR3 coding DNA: TGTGCCAGCAGCTTAGGCGGGGTGGGAAACACCATATATTTT. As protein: CASSLGGVGNTIYF. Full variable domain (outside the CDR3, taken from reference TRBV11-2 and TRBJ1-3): EAGVAQSPRYKIIEKRQSVAFWCNPISGHATLYWYQQILGQGPKLLIQFQNNGVVDDSQLPKDRFSAERLKGVDSTLKIQPAKLEDSAVYLCASSLGGVGNTIYFGEGSWLTVV.